This T cell receptor beta chain derives from a study of cytomegalovirus exposure and HLA in healthy donors. Study details: The study's early data release held about 85 million unique TCRs from HLA-typed donors.

This CDR3 is 15 amino acids long. The germline CDR1 and CDR2 sequences are MDHEN and SYDVKM. V lost 6 bases, J lost 8 bases, and 12 bases stayed unmatched. Notes on this clone: Its antigen is not identified.

Study outcomes and limitations: Donor immune exposure was known only as CMV serostatus. A reported reduction in N-insertions relative to the roughly 710-donor mean was seen in an Asian-associated ancestry cluster in a later analysis. Earlier findings revealed that most TCR beta V segments proved productive either about 87% or about 30% of the time.

The PCR made use of 60 Vbeta and 13 Jbeta primers. Using immunoSEQ multiplex PCR, the repertoire was profiled, and TCRdb retains in-frame clones only, with some absent. Altogether some 190,000 clones are present, 85% being singletons, with the ten largest covering 1%. The sequencing input was PBMCs. The rearrangement links TRBV28 to TRBJ1-1; 10 positions agree with TRBD1. The receptor was derived from a boy younger than 10 in good health and CMV-seronegative. The CDR3 sequence is CASRADTGTGAEAFF. The CDR3 nucleotides read TGTGCCAGCAGGGCCGATACCGGGACAGGGGCGGAAGCTTTCTTT.